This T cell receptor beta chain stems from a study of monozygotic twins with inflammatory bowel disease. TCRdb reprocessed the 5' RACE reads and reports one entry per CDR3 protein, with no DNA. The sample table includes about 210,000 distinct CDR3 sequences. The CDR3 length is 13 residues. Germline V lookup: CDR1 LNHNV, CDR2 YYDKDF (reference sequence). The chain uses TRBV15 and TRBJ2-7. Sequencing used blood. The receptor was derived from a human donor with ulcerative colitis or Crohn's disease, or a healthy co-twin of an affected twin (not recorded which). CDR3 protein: CATSREESYEQYF.